This T cell receptor (beta chain) was identified in a study of T cell repertoires in cytomegalovirus infection. TCRdb analysed the reads with MiXCR anew, one entry per CDR3 protein. Seen here are about 180,000 distinct CDR3 sequences, approximately 14% observed once, and the top ten hold 25% to 30%. The CDR3 loop spans 17 amino acids. V shed 4 bases and J 1 base; nucleotides not matched to a gene: 6. Germline V gene sequence: CDR1 MGHRA, CDR2 YSYEKL. Specimen: PBMCs. This TCR was recovered from a human donor in good health (CMV status not recorded). Some clones in this sample may be carry-over from other donors' samples. V gene TRBV4-1 combines with J gene TRBJ2-6; 8 bases line up with TRBD1. The CDR3 DNA reads TGCGCCAGCAGCCTATGGGGGACAGGTTCTGGGGCCAACGTCCTGACTTTC. It encodes CASSLWGTGSGANVLTF.